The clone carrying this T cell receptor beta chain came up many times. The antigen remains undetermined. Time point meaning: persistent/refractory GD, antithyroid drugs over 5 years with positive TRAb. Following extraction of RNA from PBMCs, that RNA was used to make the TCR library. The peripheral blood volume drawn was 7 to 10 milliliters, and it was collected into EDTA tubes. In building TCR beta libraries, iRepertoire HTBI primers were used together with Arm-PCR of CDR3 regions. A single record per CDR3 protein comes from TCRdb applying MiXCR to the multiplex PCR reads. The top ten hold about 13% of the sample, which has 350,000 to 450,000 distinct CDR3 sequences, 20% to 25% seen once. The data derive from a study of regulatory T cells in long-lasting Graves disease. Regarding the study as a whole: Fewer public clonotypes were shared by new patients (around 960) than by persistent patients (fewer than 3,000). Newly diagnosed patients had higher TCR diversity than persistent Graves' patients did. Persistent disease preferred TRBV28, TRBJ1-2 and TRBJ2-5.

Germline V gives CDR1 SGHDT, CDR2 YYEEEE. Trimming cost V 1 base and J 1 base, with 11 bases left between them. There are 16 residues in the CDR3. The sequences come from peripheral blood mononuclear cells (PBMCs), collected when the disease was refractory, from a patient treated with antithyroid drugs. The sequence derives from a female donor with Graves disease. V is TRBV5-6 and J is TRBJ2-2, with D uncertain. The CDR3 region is CASSLLVARNTGELFF. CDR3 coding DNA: TGTGCCAGCAGCTTGTTGGTCGCCAGGAACACCGGGGAGCTGTTTTTT.